This T cell receptor beta chain was found in a study of CD8 T cells in Susac syndrome. Study-wide results and limits: By the study's own acknowledgment, its TCR sequencing and HLA analysis included relatively few individuals.

Per germline, CDR1 SGHNT and CDR2 YYREEE (reference sequence). The ends were cut back, 4 bases at V and 4 bases at J, with 17 bases in the middle. This CDR3 comprises 15 residues. Sequencing targeted TCR beta in T cells from blood (CD8+ and CD4+). The CD8+ and CD4+ T cells were isolated magnetically using a negative isolation approach, whereas the TEMRA cells were enriched by FACS. RNA totalling roughly 0.5 to 1 ug underwent reverse transcription with random hexamers. MiXCR, run by TCRdb on the immunoSEQ multiplex PCR reads, gives a single entry per CDR3 protein. The table includes approximately 300,000 distinct CDR3 sequences, approximately 85% detected once. Remarks on this clonotype: Antigen unknown.

The chain has TRBV5-4 and TRBJ1-1; tentative D call: TRBD1 (6 bases). Sequenced sample: CD8+ T cells from PBMCs. The clonotype was recovered from a human donor with multiple sclerosis. The CDR3 loop is CASSPRAGAGTEAFF. The CDR3, as DNA: TGTGCCAGCAGCCCCCGAGCAGGGGCGGGCACTGAAGCTTTCTTT. Full variable domain (outside the CDR3, taken from reference TRBV5-4 and TRBJ1-1): ETGVTQSPTHLIKTRGQQVTLRCSSQSGHNTVSWYQQALGQGPQFIFQYYREEENGRGNFPPRFSGLQFPNYSSELNVNALELDDSALYLCASSPRAGAGTEAFFGQGTRLTVV.